These T cell receptor beta chains were read from a single sample in a study of T cell responses to AZD1222 COVID-19 vaccine. This table comes from immunoSEQ multiplex PCR, and its TCRdb copy is limited to in-frame clones, with some not included. The sample holds over 150,000 clones, approximately 86% seen once. The sequencing used peripheral blood, collected on day 0 of AZD1222 vaccination. The receptors shown here come from an adult in good health. Both conserved end residues are part of each CDR3. The order of the fields is clone size, J gene, V gene, CDR3 length, D gene, CDR3 DNA, CDR3 protein. A D gene is named only where the DNA matches it firmly. Clone size is shown for a subset of rows, as once, few, many or a class of expanded clone.

clone_size: NA; j_call: TRBJ1-2; v_call: TRBV9; cdr3_length: 11; d_call: NA; cdr3_nt: TGTGCCAGCAGGCGAGACTATGGCTACACCTTC; cdr3_aa: CASRRDYGYTF
clone_size: NA; j_call: TRBJ2-7; v_call: TRBV11-2; cdr3_length: 14; d_call: TRBD2; cdr3_nt: TGTGCCAGCAGCTTGCTGTCTAGCGGGAGCGAGCAGTACTTC; cdr3_aa: CASSLLSSGSEQYF
clone_size: NA; j_call: TRBJ2-2; v_call: TRBV7-9; cdr3_length: 16; d_call: TRBD2; cdr3_nt: TGTGCCAGCAGCTTAGAACTAGCGGGAACCACCGGGGAGCTGTTTTTT; cdr3_aa: CASSLELAGTTGELFF
clone_size: NA; j_call: TRBJ2-1; v_call: TRBV5-1; cdr3_length: 14; d_call: TRBD1; cdr3_nt: TGCGCCAGTGGGAAACAGGGGTTGATGAATGAGCAGTTCTTC; cdr3_aa: CASGKQGLMNEQFF
clone_size: NA; j_call: TRBJ1-6; v_call: TRBV14; cdr3_length: 12; d_call: NA; cdr3_nt: TGTGCCAGCAGCCAAGATAGATGGACACTGGACTTT; cdr3_aa: CASSQDRWTLDF
clone_size: NA; j_call: TRBJ2-7; v_call: TRBV2; cdr3_length: 13; d_call: TRBD1; cdr3_nt: TGTGCCAGCGATGGACAGGGAGGCCTCGAGCAGTACTTC; cdr3_aa: CASDGQGGLEQYF
clone_size: NA; j_call: TRBJ2-7; v_call: TRBV7-9; cdr3_length: 14; d_call: NA; cdr3_nt: TGTGCCAGCAGCTCAGGGGCCGCCGCCTACGAGCAGTACTTC; cdr3_aa: CASSSGAAAYEQYF
clone_size: NA; j_call: TRBJ1-6; v_call: TRBV6-5; cdr3_length: 14; d_call: TRBD1; cdr3_nt: TGTGCCAGCACCTTAACAGGGGGTAATTCACCCCTCCACTTT; cdr3_aa: CASTLTGGNSPLHF
clone_size: few; j_call: TRBJ2-7; v_call: TRBV5-1; cdr3_length: 13; d_call: NA; cdr3_nt: TGCGCCAGCAGCTTGGATCGGTCGCCCGAGCAGTACTTC; cdr3_aa: CASSLDRSPEQYF
clone_size: few; j_call: TRBJ2-7; v_call: TRBV5-8; cdr3_length: 11; d_call: NA; cdr3_nt: TGTGCCAGCAGCTTGTACTACGAGCAGTACTTC; cdr3_aa: CASSLYYEQYF
clone_size: NA; j_call: TRBJ2-1; v_call: TRBV5-1; cdr3_length: 15; d_call: NA; cdr3_nt: TGCGCCAGCAGGGACGCAGGGACCTTATACAATGAGCAGTTCTTC; cdr3_aa: CASRDAGTLYNEQFF
clone_size: NA; j_call: TRBJ2-7; v_call: TRBV13; cdr3_length: 11; d_call: NA; cdr3_nt: TGTGCCAGCAGCTTGGGGCGCGAGCAGTACTTC; cdr3_aa: CASSLGREQYF
clone_size: once; j_call: TRBJ2-1; v_call: TRBV3-1/TRBV3-2; cdr3_length: 17; d_call: NA; cdr3_nt: TGTGCCAGCAGCCAAGTTACGCGTGGGAGCTCCTACAATGAGCAGTTCTTC; cdr3_aa: CASSQVTRGSSYNEQFF
clone_size: NA; j_call: TRBJ1-5; v_call: TRBV18; cdr3_length: 13; d_call: TRBD1; cdr3_nt: TGTGCCAGCTCACCAGACAGGGATCAGCCCCAGCATTTT; cdr3_aa: CASSPDRDQPQHF
clone_size: few; j_call: TRBJ1-1; v_call: TRBV5-1; cdr3_length: 16; d_call: NA; cdr3_nt: TGCGCCAGCAGGGGCTCACCGGGCCCCCGCGTGACTGAAGCTTTCTTT; cdr3_aa: CASRGSPGPRVTEAFF
clone_size: NA; j_call: TRBJ1-1; v_call: TRBV29-1; cdr3_length: 13; d_call: TRBD1; cdr3_nt: TGCAGCGGAAGGACAGGGTCTGGCACTGAAGCTTTCTTT; cdr3_aa: CSGRTGSGTEAFF
clone_size: few; j_call: TRBJ1-2; v_call: TRBV11-2; cdr3_length: 18; d_call: TRBD1; cdr3_nt: TGTGCCAGCAGCTTATTTCCGGGAATGGGACAGGGATTTGATGGCTACACCTTC; cdr3_aa: CASSLFPGMGQGFDGYTF
clone_size: NA; j_call: TRBJ2-7; v_call: TRBV5-4; cdr3_length: 15; d_call: TRBD2; cdr3_nt: TGTGCCAGCAGCCGGCCTAGCGGGAATAGTTACGAGCAGTACTTC; cdr3_aa: CASSRPSGNSYEQYF
clone_size: NA; j_call: TRBJ2-1; v_call: TRBV24-1; cdr3_length: 15; d_call: NA; cdr3_nt: TGTGCCACCAGTGATCCTCTAGCCCCTCACAATGAGCAGTTCTTC; cdr3_aa: CATSDPLAPHNEQFF
clone_size: NA; j_call: TRBJ1-2; v_call: TRBV6-5; cdr3_length: 13; d_call: TRBD1; cdr3_nt: TGTGCCAGCAGTCGGACAGGGGGCGGTGGCTACACCTTC; cdr3_aa: CASSRTGGGGYTF
clone_size: NA; j_call: TRBJ2-7; v_call: TRBV6-6; cdr3_length: 11; d_call: NA; cdr3_nt: TGTGCCAGCAGTTATGGAAGGGAGCAGTACTTC; cdr3_aa: CASSYGREQYF
clone_size: NA; j_call: TRBJ2-7; v_call: TRBV28; cdr3_length: 14; d_call: TRBD1; cdr3_nt: TGTGCCAGCAGTCAAGGGACAGGTCTCTACGAGCAGTACTTC; cdr3_aa: CASSQGTGLYEQYF
clone_size: NA; j_call: TRBJ1-2; v_call: TRBV12-3/TRBV12-4; cdr3_length: 13; d_call: NA; cdr3_nt: TGTGCCAGCAGTCGGACCGAAAGCTGGGGCTACACCTTC; cdr3_aa: CASSRTESWGYTF
clone_size: NA; j_call: TRBJ1-1; v_call: TRBV15; cdr3_length: 14; d_call: NA; cdr3_nt: TGTGCCACCAGCAGGGACAGAACTCCCACTGAAGCTTTCTTT; cdr3_aa: CATSRDRTPTEAFF
clone_size: few; j_call: TRBJ1-1; v_call: TRBV30; cdr3_length: 18; d_call: NA; cdr3_nt: TGTGCCTGGACTTATAATGCGGCGGAGACTTCTAGAAACACTGAAGCTTTCTTT; cdr3_aa: CAWTYNAAETSRNTEAFF
clone_size: NA; j_call: TRBJ1-1; v_call: TRBV6-5; cdr3_length: 15; d_call: TRBD1; cdr3_nt: TGTGCCAGCAGCGCAGGCTTTACAGGGGGCACTGAAGCTTTCTTT; cdr3_aa: CASSAGFTGGTEAFF
clone_size: NA; j_call: TRBJ1-1; v_call: TRBV19; cdr3_length: 11; d_call: NA; cdr3_nt: TGTGCCAGTAGTTGGGGGACTGAAGCTTTCTTT; cdr3_aa: CASSWGTEAFF
clone_size: NA; j_call: TRBJ2-3; v_call: TRBV19; cdr3_length: 16; d_call: NA; cdr3_nt: TGTGCCAGTAGTATAGGGCGGCCTCTAGGCACAGATACGCAGTATTTT; cdr3_aa: CASSIGRPLGTDTQYF
clone_size: NA; j_call: TRBJ1-6; v_call: TRBV9; cdr3_length: 14; d_call: NA; cdr3_nt: TGTGCCAGCAGCGTAGGGCAGGATAATTCACCCCTCCACTTT; cdr3_aa: CASSVGQDNSPLHF
clone_size: NA; j_call: TRBJ2-2; v_call: TRBV5-6; cdr3_length: 16; d_call: TRBD2; cdr3_nt: TGTGCCAGCAGCTTGGCCGGGACTAGTATAACCGGGGAGCTGTTTTTT; cdr3_aa: CASSLAGTSITGELFF
clone_size: medium-sized; j_call: TRBJ1-1; v_call: TRBV27; cdr3_length: 13; d_call: NA; cdr3_nt: TGTGCCAGTCGGGGAGGGGGATTCGCTGAAGCTTTCTTT; cdr3_aa: CASRGGGFAEAFF
clone_size: NA; j_call: TRBJ1-4; v_call: TRBV2; cdr3_length: 13; d_call: NA; cdr3_nt: TGTGCCAGCAGTGAGGGACTCGGGGAAAAACTGTTTTTT; cdr3_aa: CASSEGLGEKLFF
clone_size: few; j_call: TRBJ2-7; v_call: TRBV18; cdr3_length: 14; d_call: NA; cdr3_nt: TGTGCCAGCTCACCTCGAGGCAGCTCCTACGAGCAGTACTTC; cdr3_aa: CASSPRGSSYEQYF
clone_size: NA; j_call: TRBJ1-2; v_call: TRBV2; cdr3_length: 14; d_call: NA; cdr3_nt: TGTGCCAGCAGCAGGGTCGAAACCTACTATGGCTACACCTTC; cdr3_aa: CASSRVETYYGYTF
clone_size: NA; j_call: TRBJ1-6; v_call: TRBV5-4; cdr3_length: 15; d_call: TRBD1; cdr3_nt: TGTGCCAGCAGCCTTGTGGGGGACAGAAATTCACCCCTCCACTTT; cdr3_aa: CASSLVGDRNSPLHF
clone_size: NA; j_call: TRBJ1-3; v_call: TRBV29-1; cdr3_length: 12; d_call: NA; cdr3_nt: TGCAGCGTTCGCGGGGTTGGAAACACCATATATTTT; cdr3_aa: CSVRGVGNTIYF
clone_size: NA; j_call: TRBJ2-2; v_call: TRBV3-1/TRBV3-2; cdr3_length: 17; d_call: NA; cdr3_nt: TGTGCCAGCAGCCCCCTTAGGGTAGCGGCAAACACCGGGGAGCTGTTTTTT; cdr3_aa: CASSPLRVAANTGELFF
clone_size: NA; j_call: TRBJ2-7; v_call: TRBV5-1; cdr3_length: 14; d_call: TRBD2; cdr3_nt: TGCGCCAGCAGCCGCGATATAGCGGGAGACGAGCAGTACTTC; cdr3_aa: CASSRDIAGDEQYF
clone_size: NA; j_call: TRBJ1-4; v_call: TRBV7-8; cdr3_length: 13; d_call: NA; cdr3_nt: TGTGCCAGCAGCCGGAGGTCGAATGAAAAACTGTTTTTT; cdr3_aa: CASSRRSNEKLFF
clone_size: NA; j_call: TRBJ1-5; v_call: TRBV6-6; cdr3_length: 15; d_call: TRBD1; cdr3_nt: TGTGCCAGCAGTTACTCGACAGGGGTCAATCAGCCCCAGCATTTT; cdr3_aa: CASSYSTGVNQPQHF
clone_size: NA; j_call: TRBJ2-3; v_call: TRBV28; cdr3_length: 13; d_call: NA; cdr3_nt: TGTGCCAGCAGTGTCGCAAGAGCAGATACGCAGTATTTT; cdr3_aa: CASSVARADTQYF
clone_size: NA; j_call: TRBJ1-1; v_call: TRBV6-6; cdr3_length: 15; d_call: NA; cdr3_nt: TGTGCCAGCAGTTACGCCGGGGGAGGGCCCACTGAAGCTTTCTTT; cdr3_aa: CASSYAGGGPTEAFF
clone_size: NA; j_call: TRBJ1-2; v_call: TRBV5-4; cdr3_length: 15; d_call: TRBD1; cdr3_nt: TGTGCCAGCAGCTTTCCGGACAGGGTGAACTATGGCTACACCTTC; cdr3_aa: CASSFPDRVNYGYTF
clone_size: NA; j_call: TRBJ1-2; v_call: TRBV15; cdr3_length: 15; d_call: TRBD1; cdr3_nt: TGTGCCACCAGCAGAGGGGACCCAGGGGGCTATGGCTACACCTTC; cdr3_aa: CATSRGDPGGYGYTF
clone_size: NA; j_call: TRBJ2-1; v_call: TRBV4-2; cdr3_length: 20; d_call: TRBD2; cdr3_nt: TGTGCCAGCAGCCAAGATCTCCTAACGGGAGGGCCCGAATCCTACAATGAGCAGTTCTTC; cdr3_aa: CASSQDLLTGGPESYNEQFF
clone_size: NA; j_call: TRBJ2-5; v_call: TRBV5-1; cdr3_length: 15; d_call: NA; cdr3_nt: TGCGCCAGCAGCTTGGTCCAGGGGACCCAAGAGACCCAGTACTTC; cdr3_aa: CASSLVQGTQETQYF
clone_size: NA; j_call: TRBJ2-4; v_call: TRBV13; cdr3_length: 18; d_call: TRBD2; cdr3_nt: TGTGCCAGCAGCCCTACGAAGACTAGCGCGGTAGCCAAAAACATTCAGTACTTC; cdr3_aa: CASSPTKTSAVAKNIQYF
clone_size: NA; j_call: TRBJ2-6; v_call: TRBV19; cdr3_length: 15; d_call: NA; cdr3_nt: TGTGCCAGCCAAAACACGGGACGACTGGCCAACGTCCTGACTTTC; cdr3_aa: CASQNTGRLANVLTF
clone_size: NA; j_call: TRBJ1-2; v_call: TRBV12-3/TRBV12-4; cdr3_length: 13; d_call: TRBD1; cdr3_nt: TGTGCCAGCACCCACGGACAGGGGTATGGCTACACCTTC; cdr3_aa: CASTHGQGYGYTF
clone_size: NA; j_call: TRBJ1-2; v_call: TRBV5-1; cdr3_length: 13; d_call: NA; cdr3_nt: TGCGCCAGCAGCTTGGGCCAGGGCTTGGGCTACACCTTC; cdr3_aa: CASSLGQGLGYTF
clone_size: NA; j_call: TRBJ2-7; v_call: TRBV19; cdr3_length: 13; d_call: NA; cdr3_nt: TGTGCCGGACTCCGGGACAACTCCTACGAGCAGTACTTC; cdr3_aa: CAGLRDNSYEQYF
clone_size: NA; j_call: TRBJ1-4; v_call: TRBV5-4; cdr3_length: 15; d_call: TRBD1; cdr3_nt: TGTGCCAGCAGCTCCTGGACAGGGGCTGGCGAAAAACTGTTTTTT; cdr3_aa: CASSSWTGAGEKLFF
clone_size: NA; j_call: TRBJ2-7; v_call: TRBV3-1/TRBV3-2; cdr3_length: 14; d_call: NA; cdr3_nt: TGTGCCAGCAGCCAGGGAGTTCCCTCCTACGAGCAGTACTTC; cdr3_aa: CASSQGVPSYEQYF